This T cell receptor beta chain was found in a study of CD8 T cells in ankylosing spondylitis. Study results and caveats: What appeared characteristic of ankylosing spondylitis blood was a TCR beta motif of eight highly homologous variants. Clones linked to disease, bearing a CD8+ phenotype, were relatively rare in peripheral blood. The clones that were linked to disease were reported to be significantly enriched in matched synovial fluid samples from ankylosing spondylitis patients.

Note on this clonotype: No antigen is known for it.

Making the TCR beta libraries involved quantitative 5'-RACE with molecular barcodes. TCRdb used MiXCR to reprocess the 5' RACE reads, holding one entry per CDR3 protein. The sample holds about 800,000 distinct CDR3 sequences; about 11% are singletons and the top ten take 0.45% to 0.6%. The CDR3 has 13 amino acids. Germline CDR1 and CDR2: DFQATT and SNEGSKA (reference sequence). The V end lost 3 bases, the J end lost 0 bases, and 6 bases lay between the germline ends. The rearrangement links TRBV20-1 to TRBJ1-3; D is ambiguous. This clonotype was sampled from a male donor with ankylosing spondylitis. Material: blood, either unsorted or a sorted T cell fraction (not recorded which). In nucleotides, the CDR3 is TGCAGTGCTAGTGTGAGCTCTGGAAACACCATATATTTT. Encoded protein: CSASVSSGNTIYF.